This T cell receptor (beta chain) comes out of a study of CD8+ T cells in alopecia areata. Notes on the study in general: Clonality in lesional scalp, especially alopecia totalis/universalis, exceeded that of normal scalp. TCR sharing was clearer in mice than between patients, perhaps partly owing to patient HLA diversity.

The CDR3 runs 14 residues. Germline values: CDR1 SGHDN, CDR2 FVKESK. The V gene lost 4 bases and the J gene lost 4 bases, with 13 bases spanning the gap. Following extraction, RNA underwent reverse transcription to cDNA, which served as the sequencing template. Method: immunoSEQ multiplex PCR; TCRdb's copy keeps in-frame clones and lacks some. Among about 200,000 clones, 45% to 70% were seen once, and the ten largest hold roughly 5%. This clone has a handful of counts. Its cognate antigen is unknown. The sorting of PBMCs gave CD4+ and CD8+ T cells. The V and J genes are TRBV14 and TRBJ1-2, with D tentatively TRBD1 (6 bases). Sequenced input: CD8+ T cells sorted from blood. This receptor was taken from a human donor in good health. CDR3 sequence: CASSPGGAGYGYTF. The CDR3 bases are TGTGCCAGCAGCCCCGGGGGGGCAGGCTATGGCTACACCTTC.